The rows below give T cell receptor beta chains drawn from one sample of a study of OX40 agonist ivuxolimab in advanced cancers. Method: immunoSEQ multiplex PCR; TCRdb's copy keeps in-frame clones and lacks some. The sample carries fewer than 45,000 clones, around nine tenths recorded once. Sequences were derived from CD4+ or CD8+ T cells sorted from blood, sampled in a trial of the OX40 agonist ivuxolimab. Source of these receptors: an adult with an advanced solid tumor such as melanoma, head and neck, liver or kidney cancer. CDR3s include the opening cysteine and the closing phenylalanine or tryptophan. D genes are given only for firm matches. A clone size is listed for some rows: how often the clone was seen (once, few, many), or a class if it is expanded.

J: TRBJ2-1; D: TRBD2; size: .; V: TRBV9; CDR3: CASSVYGTTLHEQFF; DNA: TGTGCCAGCAGCGTTTACGGGACTACCCTCCATGAGCAGTTCTTC
J: TRBJ2-1; D: TRBD2; size: .; V: TRBV30; CDR3: CAWRPGTSGRARGNNEQFF; DNA: TGTGCCTGGAGACCCGGGACTAGCGGGAGGGCCCGGGGGAATAATGAGCAGTTCTTC
J: TRBJ2-4; D: .; size: .; V: TRBV6-1; CDR3: CASSEELAKNIQYF; DNA: TGTGCCAGCAGTGAAGAACTAGCCAAAAACATTCAGTACTTC
J: TRBJ2-2; D: .; size: .; V: TRBV27; CDR3: CASSSLQLAESPGELFF; DNA: TGTGCCAGCAGTTCACTACAACTGGCGGAGAGTCCCGGGGAGCTGTTTTTT
J: TRBJ2-5; D: TRBD2; size: once; V: TRBV5-5; CDR3: CASSLGVAGGFGETQYF; DNA: TGTGCCAGCAGCTTGGGTGTAGCGGGAGGATTTGGGGAGACCCAGTACTTC
J: TRBJ1-5; D: .; size: .; V: TRBV7-3; CDR3: CASSPSPVPSYSNQPQHF; DNA: TGTGCCAGCAGCCCGTCGCCCGTGCCCTCGTATAGCAATCAGCCCCAGCATTTT
J: TRBJ2-7; D: TRBD1; size: .; V: TRBV5-6; CDR3: CASSSTGQGYEQYF; DNA: TGTGCCAGCAGCTCAACGGGACAGGGCTACGAGCAGTACTTC
J: TRBJ2-1; D: TRBD2; size: .; V: TRBV7-3; CDR3: CASSLPSGRTPNWDEQFF; DNA: TGTGCCAGCAGCTTACCTAGCGGGAGGACCCCTAATTGGGATGAGCAGTTCTTC
J: TRBJ2-3; D: TRBD2; size: .; V: TRBV29-1; CDR3: CSETSSGRSTDTQYF; DNA: TGCAGCGAAACCTCTAGCGGGAGGAGCACAGATACGCAGTATTTT
J: TRBJ2-2; D: TRBD2; size: .; V: TRBV7-9; CDR3: CASTSPGSGRQGGELFF; DNA: TGTGCCAGCACCTCCCCCGGTAGCGGGAGGCAAGGCGGGGAGCTGTTTTTT
J: TRBJ2-1; D: .; size: .; V: TRBV4-1; CDR3: CASSRTVRLGDEQFF; DNA: TGCGCCAGCAGCCGGACGGTGCGGTTGGGGGATGAGCAGTTCTTC
J: TRBJ2-7; D: .; size: .; V: TRBV5-4; CDR3: CASSQGGAGDSYEQYF; DNA: TGTGCCAGCAGCCAGGGGGGGGCGGGAGACTCCTACGAGCAGTACTTC
J: TRBJ2-5; D: .; size: .; V: TRBV11-2; CDR3: CASSLAETQYF; DNA: TGTGCCAGCAGCTTAGCAGAGACCCAGTACTTC
J: TRBJ1-4; D: .; size: .; V: TRBV5-8; CDR3: CASSPGVGEKLFF; DNA: TGTGCCAGCAGCCCCGGAGTAGGGGAAAAACTGTTTTTT
J: TRBJ2-1; D: TRBD2; size: .; V: TRBV19; CDR3: CASSSRGSGGIYNEQFF; DNA: TGTGCCAGTAGTAGCCGTGGTAGCGGGGGTATCTACAATGAGCAGTTCTTC
J: TRBJ2-2; D: .; size: few; V: TRBV6-5; CDR3: CASSPGGAELFF; DNA: TGTGCCAGCAGCCCCGGCGGGGCCGAGCTGTTTTTT
J: TRBJ1-1; D: .; size: .; V: TRBV16; CDR3: CASSQQGDTEAFF; DNA: TGTGCCAGCAGCCAACAGGGTGACACTGAAGCTTTCTTT
J: TRBJ1-3; D: .; size: .; V: TRBV9; CDR3: CASSVEDAIWDTIYF; DNA: TGTGCCAGCAGCGTAGAGGACGCCATATGGGACACCATATATTTT